The T cell receptor (beta chain) described here comes from a study of CD8+ T cells in alopecia areata. Study background: Treated individuals took tofacitinib by mouth, 5 to 10 mg twice daily.

TCR sequencing used cDNA made by reverse transcription of extracted RNA. The data were produced by immunoSEQ multiplex PCR, yet TCRdb's version contains in-frame clones alone and is incomplete. The sample has under 300,000 clones; 67% are singletons. The ends were cut back, 4 bases at V and 5 bases at J, with 14 bases in the middle. Germline loops: CDR1 MNHEY, CDR2 SVGAGI. The CDR3 is 14 amino acids. J is TRBJ1-2 and V is TRBV6-5, with D maybe TRBD1 (5 bases). The material sequenced was CD4+ T cells sorted from blood, taken at week 0. This sequence was found in a human donor with alopecia areata. The CDR3 region has the DNA TGTGCCAGCAGTTCCCAAGAAAGGGGATATGGCTACACCTTC. It codes for CASSSQERGYGYTF.